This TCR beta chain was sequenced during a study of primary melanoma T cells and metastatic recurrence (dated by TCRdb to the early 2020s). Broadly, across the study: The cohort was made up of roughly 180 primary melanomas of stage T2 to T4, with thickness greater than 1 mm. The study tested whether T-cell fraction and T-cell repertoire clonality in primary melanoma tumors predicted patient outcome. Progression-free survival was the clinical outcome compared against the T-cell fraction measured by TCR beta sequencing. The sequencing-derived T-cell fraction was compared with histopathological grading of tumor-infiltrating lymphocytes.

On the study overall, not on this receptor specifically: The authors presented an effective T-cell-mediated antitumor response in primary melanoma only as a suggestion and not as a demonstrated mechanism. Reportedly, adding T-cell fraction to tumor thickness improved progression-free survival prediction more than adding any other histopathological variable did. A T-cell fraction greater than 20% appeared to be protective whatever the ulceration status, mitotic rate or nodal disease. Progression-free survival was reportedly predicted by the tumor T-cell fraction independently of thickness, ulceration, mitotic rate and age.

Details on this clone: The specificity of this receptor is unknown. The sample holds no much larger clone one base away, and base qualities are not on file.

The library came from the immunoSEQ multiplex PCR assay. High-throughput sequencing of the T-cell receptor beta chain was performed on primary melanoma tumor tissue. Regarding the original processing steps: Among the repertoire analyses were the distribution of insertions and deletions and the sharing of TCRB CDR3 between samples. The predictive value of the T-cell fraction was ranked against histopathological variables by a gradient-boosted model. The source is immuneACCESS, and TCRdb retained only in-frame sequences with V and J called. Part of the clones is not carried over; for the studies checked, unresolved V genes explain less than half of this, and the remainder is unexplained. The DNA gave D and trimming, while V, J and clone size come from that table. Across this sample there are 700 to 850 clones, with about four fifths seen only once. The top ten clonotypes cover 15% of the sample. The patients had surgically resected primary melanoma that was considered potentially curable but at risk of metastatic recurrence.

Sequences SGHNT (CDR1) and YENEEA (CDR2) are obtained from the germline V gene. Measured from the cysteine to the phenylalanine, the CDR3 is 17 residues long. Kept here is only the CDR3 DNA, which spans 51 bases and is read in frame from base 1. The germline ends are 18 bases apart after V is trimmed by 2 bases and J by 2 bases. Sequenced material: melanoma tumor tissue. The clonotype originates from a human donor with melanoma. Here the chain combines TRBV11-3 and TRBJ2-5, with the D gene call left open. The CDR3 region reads CASSLSPWAETQETQYF. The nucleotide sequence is TGTGCCAGCAGCTTATCCCCTTGGGCAGAGACTCAAGAGACCCAGTACTTC. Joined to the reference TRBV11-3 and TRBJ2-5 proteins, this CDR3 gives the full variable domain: EAGVVQSPRYKIIEKKQPVAFWCNPISGHNTLYWYLQNLGQGPELLIRYENEEAVDDSQLPKDRFSAERLKGVDSTLKIQPAELGDSAVYLCASSLSPWAETQETQYFGPGTRLLVL.